This T cell receptor (beta chain) was sequenced during a study of identifying expanded T cells in peripheral blood. Notes on the study in general: Over about two and four weeks, about 16 and 20 clones changed, versus 1.2 between replicates. Variance in clone template counts between two-week samples significantly increased with total template count across all healthy donors.

Germline loops: CDR1 SEHNR, CDR2 FQNEAQ (reference sequence). This CDR3 is 12 amino acids long. Deletions cut 5 bases from V and 8 bases from J, with 12 bases between. Collection occurred without any documented infections or immune events in donors. Profiling relied on immunoSEQ multiplex PCR, and the TCRdb table lists in-frame clones only, not all of them. The table records tens of thousands of clones, around 90% of them present only once. As to this clone: Its target is not known.

The chain uses TRBV7-9 and TRBJ1-2; D not certain. Material for sequencing was blood. The receptor's source is a person between 18 and 75 years old in good health. CDR3 DNA: TGTGCCAGCAGCCCTAAGGACGGCGGCTACACCTTC. This encodes CASSPKDGGYTF. The full variable domain, completed using reference TRBV7-9 and TRBJ1-2, is DTGVSQNPRHKITKRGQNVTFRCDPISEHNRLYWYRQTLGQGPEFLTYFQNEAQLEKSRLLSDRFSAERPKGSFSTLEIQRTEQGDSAMYLCASSPKDGGYTFGSGTRLTVV.